This TCR beta chain was retrieved from a study of identical twins. Study-wide results and limits: Surplus twin overlap in beta out-of-frame sequences was less pronounced. It was cross-sectional statistical analysis, not following the same donors, that the conclusions relied on. One should note that invariant MAIT and iNKT cells could partly confound zero-insertion analyses.

This clonotype was seen a handful of times. Its antigen remains unidentified. Healthy Caucasians supplied all donations. This CDR3 has 17 residues. Per germline, CDR1 DFQATT and CDR2 SNEGSKA (reference sequence). The V end lost 0 bases, the J end lost 9 bases, and 25 bases lay between the germline ends. TCRdb reprocessed the 5' RACE reads with MiXCR, giving one entry per CDR3 protein. The data hold roughly 750,000 distinct CDR3 sequences, with roughly 20% observed a single time. These data were also reused for a study on T cells expressing NK-cell markers.

The chain is built from TRBV20-1 and TRBJ2-3; a possible D gene is TRBD1 (6 bases). Sequencing used PBMCs. The source is a woman between 18 and 29 years old in good health. The CDR3 sequence is CSARDWGQSGKELTQYF. The CDR3 nucleotides read TGCAGTGCTAGAGATTGGGGGCAGTCAGGGAAAGAATTAACGCAGTATTTT.